The T cell receptor (beta chain) under discussion was sequenced for a study of identical twins. Findings and caveats of the study: The abundant beta clonotypes from cord blood had fewer insertions, and memory repertoires had none of this.

CDR1 and CDR2 from the germline V gene are SGHNT and YENEEA. The length of the CDR3 is 16 residues. V dropped 2 bases and J dropped 5 bases, with 16 bases sitting between them. Worth noting for this clonotype: Its target is unknown.

One entry per CDR3 protein results from TCRdb running MiXCR on the 5' RACE reads. The table records more than 350,000 distinct CDR3 sequences, about 10% of them present only once. The sequence was obtained from a woman aged 50 to 65 in good health. Sequenced material: naive T cells sorted from blood. V and J are TRBV11-3 and TRBJ2-1; D not resolved. The CDR3 DNA follows: TGTGCCAGCAGCTTACTCTCCTTTGGGTTGAACAATGAGCAGTTCTTC. This translates into CASSLLSFGLNNEQFF.